The subject of this entry is one T cell receptor (beta chain). Its antigen is as yet unknown. These data belong to a study of blood T cells in healthy people across ages. Whole-study results and caveats: Aged donors had fewer naive CD4+ cells and lower diversity than long-lived donors.

The use of a sample-barcoded 5' primer and a J-beta primer mix characterized a second PCR of roughly 7 to 11 cycles. TCRdb redid the calling of the 5' RACE reads with MiXCR, one entry per CDR3 protein. The data show 1.5 million to 2 million distinct CDR3 sequences, 34% seen once. CDR1 SQVTM and CDR2 ANQGSEA come from the germline V gene. This CDR3 region has 15 residues. The sequenced sample consisted of blood. This TCR was recovered from a woman in her 30s in good health. This chain uses TRBV29-1 with TRBJ2-4; 10 nucleotides align to TRBD1. The closer fit of TRBJ2-7 to the DNA end suggests the J call may be wrong. Here the CDR3 DNA reads TGCAGCGCCGACACTCCGGGACAGGGGTGCCACGAGCAGTACTTC. It translates to CSADTPGQGCHEQYF.